The 27 T cell receptor beta chains in this list originate from one sample, sequenced in a study of neurological immune-mediated disorders. Each CDR3 protein gets one entry after TCRdb re-called the 5' RACE reads with MiXCR. The sample lists around 31,000 distinct CDR3 sequences; 4% were seen once. Sequenced sample: CD4+ T cells from blood. The origin of the receptors is a woman in her thirties or forties in good health.

This clonotype was seen many times. This could be a read error, since a much larger clone is one nucleotide away. The chain carries TRBV11-2 and TRBJ1-1; D remains ambiguous. The CDR3 covers 16 residues. Germline CDR1 is SGHAT and CDR2 is FQNNGV. For the CDR3, the DNA is TGTACCAGCAGCTTAGAGGGCTTAACAGCGAACACTGAAGCTTTCTTT. It specifies CTSSLEGLTANTEAFF.

This clonotype is medium-sized within its sample. The chain is built from TRBV7-9 and TRBJ2-2; maybe TRBD2 (6 bases). V lost 7 bases and J lost 6, with 12 bases in between. This CDR3 is built from 13 residues. The germline gives CDR1 SEHNR, CDR2 FQNEAQ (reference sequence). In nucleotides, the CDR3 is TGTGCCAGCATCCAAGCGGGCCCCGGGGAGCTGTTTTTT. Its translation is CASIQAGPGELFF.

This clonotype is medium-sized in the sample. The chain has TRBV10-2 and TRBJ2-3; D possibly matches TRBD1 or TRBD2 (5 bases each). This CDR3 is built from 13 residues. Germline CDR1 WSHSY, CDR2 SAAADI. The CDR3 DNA follows: TGCTCTTATAGAGGGACGGCCCGAGATACGCAGTATTTT. Residues: CSYRGTARDTQYF.

This clonotype was observed at least ten times. V usage is TRBV5-6 and J usage is TRBJ2-3; 7 bases are shared with TRBD1. The V gene's germline CDR1 is SGHDT and CDR2 YYEEEE. The junction had 9 bases not matched to a gene; V was cut back by 4 bases and J by 10 bases. This CDR3 is built from 13 residues. The CDR3 DNA follows: TGTGCCAGCAGCGGGGACAGAAAATTAGCGCAGTATTTT. Protein sequence: CASSGDRKLAQYF.

There are many counts of this clonotype. V gene TRBV5-1 combines with J gene TRBJ1-6, with TRBD1 matching 7 bases. V shed 0 bases and J 8 bases; nucleotides not matched to a gene: 5. The V gene's germline CDR1 is SGHRS and CDR2 YFSETQ. The CDR3 has 15 residues. The CDR3 nucleotides read TGCGCCAGCAGCTTGGATGGTCAGGGGGATTCACCCCTCCACTTT. Translation gives CASSLDGQGDSPLHF. Full variable domain (remainder filled in from reference TRBV5-1 and TRBJ1-6): KAGVTQTPRYLIKTRGQQVTLSCSPISGHRSVSWYQQTPGQGLQFLFEYFSETQRNKGNFPGRFSGRQFSNSRSEMNVSTLELGDSALYLCASSLDGQGDSPLHFGNGTRLTVT.

About this clonotype: The limits of the CDR3 on the DNA are not certain, so only TCRdb's listed CDR3 is given. The V gene is TRBV7-8, the J gene TRBJ1-1. In germline, CDR1 is SGHVS, CDR2 FQNEAQ. The CDR3 is 21 amino acids in total, end residues counted. CDR3 amino acids: CASSFYICSATTFGGPTEAFF.

The rearrangement uses TRBV11-2 and TRBJ2-3, with D tentatively TRBD2 (5 bases). The germline V gene has CDR1 SGHAT and CDR2 FQNNGV. Trimming stripped 5 bases from V and 5 bases from J, with 14 bases between. This CDR3 spans 14 amino acids. The CDR3 protein is CASSPSTRQDTQYF. In DNA, the CDR3 is TGTGCCAGCAGCCCCTCCACTAGGCAAGATACGCAGTATTTT.

This clonotype was detected ten times or more. The rearrangement uses TRBV5-1 and TRBJ2-7, with D possibly matching TRBD2 (6 bases). The CDR3 loop spans 13 amino acids. V gave up 2 bases and J gave up 6 bases, with 12 bases separating them. Germline loops: CDR1 SGHRS, CDR2 YFSETQ. This chain's CDR3 is CASSFPGTREQYF. Here the CDR3 DNA reads TGCGCCAGCAGCTTCCCAGGGACTCGCGAGCAGTACTTC.

Ten or more counts support this clonotype. This sequence joins TRBV12-3 or TRBV12-4 and TRBJ1-5; 7 nucleotides match TRBD1. CDR3 length: 17 amino acids. The V segment lost 5 bases and the J segment 0 bases; nucleotides outside the gene matches: 10. The CDR3 region is CASSPRTGKNSNQPQHF. Written as DNA, the CDR3 is TGTGCCAGCAGTCCTCGGACAGGAAAAAATAGCAATCAGCCCCAGCATTTT.

This clonotype was recorded many times. The V and J genes are TRBV20-1 and TRBJ2-7; no reliable D call. Germline lookup yields CDR1 DFQATT and CDR2 SNEGSKA (reference sequence). This CDR3 comprises 14 residues. V dropped 5 bases and J dropped 0 bases, with 14 bases sitting between them. CDR3 residues: CSAPDRLSSYEQYF. The CDR3 region has the DNA TGCAGTGCTCCGGACCGCCTCAGCTCCTACGAGCAGTACTTC.

This clonotype was counted at least ten times. The genes are TRBV24-1 and TRBJ2-1; D unresolved. The CDR3 is 13 amino acids. Germline-derived CDR1 and CDR2 are KGHDR and SFDVKD. The V and J ends lost 4 bases and 3 bases respectively, with 6 bases between them. This CDR3 is CATSEGGYNEQFF. The DNA of the CDR3 is TGTGCCACCAGTGAGGGCGGCTACAATGAGCAGTTCTTC.

This clonotype showed up many times. The chain employs TRBV5-1 and TRBJ2-2; TRBD2 agrees at 8 bases. This CDR3 comprises 19 residues. Germline lookup yields CDR1 SGHRS and CDR2 YFSETQ. Losses at the gene ends were 1 base for V and 3 bases for J; bases not matched to a gene: 14. Written as DNA, the CDR3 is TGCGCCAGCAGCTTGTTCGCCAGAGCGGGAGTGTCGGACACCGGGGAGCTGTTTTTT. Encoded protein: CASSLFARAGVSDTGELFF.

Ten or more counts support this clonotype. The V call is TRBV5-1, the J call TRBJ2-3, with D possibly being TRBD2 (7 bases). CDR1 and CDR2 from the germline V gene are SGHRS and YFSETQ. CDR3 length: 15 amino acids. Deletions cut 0 bases from V and 3 bases from J, with 11 bases between. The DNA of the CDR3 is TGCGCCAGCAGCTTGGTTCGGGGGGCGACAGATACGCAGTATTTT. Translated: CASSLVRGATDTQYF. The full variable domain, with the rest looked up from reference TRBV5-1 and TRBJ2-3, is KAGVTQTPRYLIKTRGQQVTLSCSPISGHRSVSWYQQTPGQGLQFLFEYFSETQRNKGNFPGRFSGRQFSNSRSEMNVSTLELGDSALYLCASSLVRGATDTQYFGPGTRLTVL.

At least ten counts were recorded for this clonotype. This chain joins TRBV4-1 and TRBJ2-3; D gene unclear. CDR1 is MGHRA, CDR2 YSYEKL, per germline. The V end was cut by 1 base, the J end by 7 bases, with 6 bases between. This CDR3 is 12 amino acids long. CDR3 nucleotide sequence: TGCGCCAGCAGCCAAGTGGGATATACGCAGTATTTT. This gives the protein CASSQVGYTQYF.

In its sample, this clonotype is medium-sized (0.01 to 0.1%). This rearrangement joins TRBV12-3 or TRBV12-4 to TRBJ2-3, with D unresolved. V was trimmed by 5 bases and J by 1 base, leaving 7 bases between them. This CDR3 has 13 amino acids. The CDR3 nucleotides are TGTGCCAGCAGTAAGAAAGGCACAGATACGCAGTATTTT. The encoded protein is CASSKKGTDTQYF.

This clonotype was found many times. The chain couples TRBV20-1 to TRBJ2-5, with TRBD2 matching over 8 bases. The CDR3 has 15 amino acids. Germline CDR1 and CDR2: DFQATT and SNEGSKA (reference sequence). The V and J ends lost 6 bases and 2 bases, in that order; junction bases with no gene match: 11. CDR3 in DNA: TGCAGTGCGAAGACTAGCGAGTTTTTACAAGAGACCCAGTACTTC. Translated, it gives CSAKTSEFLQETQYF.

This clonotype was observed at least ten times. The chain is built from TRBV6-5 and TRBJ2-3; perhaps TRBD2 as D (6 bases). The CDR3 runs 13 residues. The V end was cut by 11 bases, the J end by 4 bases, with 16 bases between. Per the germline V gene, CDR1 is MNHEY and CDR2 is SVGAGI. In DNA, the CDR3 is TGTGCCTCTTCCCGGGGGACCCCAGATACGCAGTATTTT. Translation: CASSRGTPDTQYF.

This clonotype was observed many times. The V gene is TRBV5-1, the J gene TRBJ1-4; the D gene is possibly TRBD1 (5 bases). The CDR3 is 17 amino acids. Germline CDR1 and CDR2: SGHRS and YFSETQ. Trimming shortened V by 0 bases and J by 0 bases, and 12 bases separated the two germline ends. The CDR3: CASSLGQGIATNEKLFF. The CDR3 nucleotides are TGCGCCAGCAGCTTGGGGCAGGGAATTGCAACTAATGAAAAACTGTTTTTT.

This clonotype has more than one count but fewer than ten. The rearrangement joins TRBV20-1 to TRBJ1-2, with 8 bases lining up with TRBD1. The CDR3 has 12 amino acids. Germline CDR1 is DFQATT and CDR2 is SNEGSKA (reference sequence). The V and J ends lost 4 bases and 6 bases, in that order; junction bases with no gene match: 4. The CDR3 reads CSANRQGHGYTF. CDR3 coding DNA: TGCAGTGCTAACCGACAGGGGCATGGCTACACCTTC.

The table lists this clonotype with many counts. The rearrangement uses TRBV20-1 and TRBJ2-3; 7 bases fit TRBD2. V dropped 7 bases and J dropped 4; count of bases not matched to a gene: 14. The V gene's germline CDR1 is DFQATT and CDR2 SNEGSKA (reference sequence). This CDR3 comprises 15 residues. Here the CDR3 DNA reads TGCAGTGGGGTATCCGGGGAGGGGATGGCAGATACGCAGTATTTT. Its protein product is CSGVSGEGMADTQYF.

This clonotype occurred many times. The genes are TRBV3-1 and TRBJ1-4; D perhaps matches TRBD1 (6 bases). The CDR3 sequence is 15 residues long. Trimming stripped 2 bases from V and 8 bases from J, with 15 bases between. The V gene's germline CDR1 is LGHDT and CDR2 YNNKEL (reference sequence). CDR3 in DNA: TGTGCCAGCAGCCAACGCCAGGGGAATCTAGAAAAACTGTTTTTT. Protein: CASSQRQGNLEKLFF.

This clonotype has at least ten counts. The chain is built from TRBV20-1 and TRBJ2-1; D call uncertain. The germline V and J ends were trimmed by 5 bases and 4 bases, with 6 bases remaining between them. This CDR3 spans 11 amino acids. Germline values: CDR1 DFQATT, CDR2 SNEGSKA (reference sequence). The CDR3 DNA sequence: TGCAGTGCTTTACAGTACAATGAGCAGTTCTTC. Protein: CSALQYNEQFF.

Comments on this clonotype: Because the CDR3 is missing its conserved closing phenylalanine or tryptophan, this is likely a read error. The CDR3 sequence: CANSPAEGARGEQYI. The CDR3 bases are TGTGCCAACAGTCCGGCCGAGGGGGCGAGGGGCGAGCAGTACATC. The chain couples TRBV28 to TRBJ2-7; 7 nucleotides align to TRBD1. This CDR3 is 15 amino acids long. The germline CDR1 and CDR2 sequences are MDHEN and SYDVKM.

This clonotype was found many times. The gene calls are TRBV5-1 and TRBJ1-2, with TRBD1 matching over 8 bases. The CDR3 is 13 residues long. V lost 0 bases and J lost 8; bases outside the gene matches: 3. The germline CDR1 and CDR2 sequences are SGHRS and YFSETQ. The DNA for the CDR3 is TGCGCCAGCAGCTTGGCCGCAGGGGGCGGCTACACCTTC. Translating it yields CASSLAAGGGYTF.

This clonotype occurred many times. The chain has TRBV11-2 and TRBJ2-3; 9 bases fit TRBD2. Germline V gene lookup returns CDR1 SGHAT and CDR2 FQNNGV. V was clipped by 2 bases and J by 7 bases; unmatched bases: 7. The CDR3 contains 15 residues. The DNA for the CDR3 is TGTGCCAGCAGCTTATTGCTAGCGGGGAGAAATACGCAGTATTTT. It is translated as CASSLLLAGRNTQYF.

Ten or more counts support this clonotype. The chain is built from TRBV11-2 and TRBJ2-5; 9 bases map to TRBD2. There are 15 residues in the CDR3. Germline CDR1 is SGHAT and CDR2 is FQNNGV. V lost 2 bases, J lost 2 bases, and 3 bases stayed unmatched. CDR3 sequence: CASSLSSGGQETQYF. CDR3 in DNA: TGTGCCAGCAGCTTAAGTAGCGGGGGACAAGAGACCCAGTACTTC.

This clonotype was observed at least ten times. The V and J genes are TRBV15 and TRBJ2-3; 10 bases are a match to TRBD1. The CDR3 totals 16 residues. Germline V gene data show CDR1 as LNHNV and CDR2 as YYDKDF (reference sequence). V shed 1 base and J 1 base; nucleotides not matched to a gene: 2. The CDR3 region is CATSRGQGAGTDTQYF. The CDR3 region has the DNA TGTGCCACCAGCAGAGGACAGGGGGCGGGCACAGATACGCAGTATTTT.